This TCR beta chain was captured by sequencing in a study of cytomegalovirus exposure and HLA in healthy donors. Study outcomes and limitations: In the analysis, some V segments, TRBV6-2 and TRBV6-3 included, were excluded as indistinguishable. Testing in vitro showed three CMV-associated chains specific for CMV antigens.

With respect to this clone: Its antigen is unidentified. Additional DNA sequences in this sample encode the identical CDR3.

PCR used 60 Vbeta primers and 13 Jbeta primers. TCRdb's copy holds only in-frame clones and misses some; the assay was immunoSEQ multiplex PCR. This sample has 150,000 to 200,000 clones, with around 84% found just once. The germline gives CDR1 LGHNA, CDR2 YSLEER. The V segment lost 0 bases and the J segment 3 bases; nucleotides outside the gene matches: 3. CDR3 length equals 15 residues. The chain has TRBV4-3 and TRBJ2-7; 9 bases are a match to TRBD2. Sequenced input: PBMCs. This receptor was obtained from a man between 25 and 39 years old in good health and CMV-seropositive. The CDR3 is CASSQDTSGRYEQYV. Written as DNA, the CDR3 is TGCGCCAGCAGCCAAGATACTAGCGGGCGCTACGAGCAGTACGTC.